Listed below are T cell receptor beta chains from one sample, sequenced in a study of OX40 agonist ivuxolimab in advanced cancers. Assay: immunoSEQ multiplex PCR; the TCRdb copy retains only in-frame clones and omits some. The sample has about 79,000 clones, 88% seen once; the top ten hold about 4%. The source material was CD4+ or CD8+ T cells sorted from blood, sampled in a trial of the OX40 agonist ivuxolimab. The receptors come from an adult with an advanced solid tumor such as melanoma, head and neck, liver or kidney cancer. The CDR3 runs from the conserved cysteine through the conserved F or W. A D gene is named only where the DNA matches it firmly. The size of a clone is reported for some rows only, either as once, few or many, or as a class for expanded clones.

D gene,clone size,J gene,V gene,CDR3 protein,CDR3 DNA
-,-,TRBJ2-1,TRBV7-9,CASSKKGDNNEQFF,TGTGCCAGCAGTAAGAAAGGGGATAACAATGAGCAGTTCTTC
-,-,TRBJ1-4,TRBV5-4,CASSLQGGNEKLFF,TGTGCCAGCAGCTTGCAGGGAGGGAATGAAAAACTGTTTTTT
-,few,TRBJ2-1,TRBV4-1,CASSQRTSYNEQFF,TGCGCCAGCAGCCAACGGACGTCATACAATGAGCAGTTCTTC
-,-,TRBJ2-7,TRBV29-1,CSVESGGYEQYF,TGCAGCGTTGAAAGTGGGGGGTACGAGCAGTACTTC
-,-,TRBJ2-3,TRBV18,CASSPNADTQYF,TGTGCCAGCTCACCAAACGCAGATACGCAGTATTTT
-,-,TRBJ2-3,TRBV27,CASSNPTRGPQYF,TGTGCCAGCAGTAACCCGACTAGAGGGCCCCAGTATTTT
-,-,TRBJ1-1,TRBV5-1,CASSSVGQLNTEAFF,TGCGCCAGCAGCTCCGTTGGACAGTTAAACACTGAAGCTTTCTTT
TRBD2,once,TRBJ2-3,TRBV7-3,CASSQGLAGGADTQYF,TGTGCCAGCAGCCAGGGACTAGCGGGAGGAGCAGATACGCAGTATTTT
TRBD2,-,TRBJ2-5,TRBV6-5,CASSEAGGSQTQYF,TGTGCCAGCAGTGAGGCGGGAGGGAGCCAGACCCAGTACTTC
-,-,TRBJ2-1,TRBV7-2,CASSLGWAGYNEQFF,TGTGCCAGCAGCTTAGGGTGGGCCGGGTACAATGAGCAGTTCTTC
-,-,TRBJ2-1,TRBV6-5,CASRRLFGTDEQFF,TGTGCCAGCAGGCGCCTATTTGGAACGGACGAGCAGTTCTTC
-,-,TRBJ1-4,TRBV11-3,CASSFSKVGEKLFF,TGTGCCAGCAGCTTCAGCAAGGTTGGGGAAAAACTGTTTTTT
-,-,TRBJ2-1,TRBV27,CASILRREGATEQFF,TGTGCCAGCATCCTAAGGAGGGAGGGGGCGACTGAGCAGTTCTTC
TRBD1,-,TRBJ2-5,TRBV2,CASSWGQGQETQYF,TGTGCCAGCAGTTGGGGACAGGGCCAAGAGACCCAGTACTTC
-,-,TRBJ1-5,TRBV6-6,CASSYSSNQPQHF,TGTGCCAGCAGTTACTCGTCCAATCAGCCCCAGCATTTT
TRBD1,-,TRBJ2-7,TRBV5-1,CASSNGQGVSGEQYF,TGCGCCAGCAGCAATGGACAGGGGGTCTCGGGTGAGCAGTACTTC
-,-,TRBJ2-7,TRBV11-2,CASSPWPAVGEQYF,TGTGCCAGCAGCCCCTGGCCAGCGGTTGGCGAGCAGTACTTC
-,-,TRBJ2-7,TRBV6-1,CAILSGTPGEQYF,TGTGCCATCCTATCCGGGACCCCGGGGGAGCAGTACTTC
-,-,TRBJ1-4,TRBV28,CASSKIGSELTTNEKLFF,TGTGCCAGCAGTAAGATAGGGTCAGAGTTAACAACTAATGAAAAACTGTTTTTT
-,-,TRBJ2-3,TRBV11-3,CASSFFGGDLIQSTDTQYF,TGTGCCAGCAGCTTTTTCGGCGGGGACCTAATACAAAGCACAGATACGCAGTATTTT
-,-,TRBJ1-4,TRBV20-1,CSAGSQAQLFF,TGCAGTGCTGGATCCCAGGCTCAACTGTTTTTT
-,-,TRBJ1-2,TRBV29-1,CSVVRAGHYGYTF,TGCAGCGTTGTTCGGGCAGGCCACTATGGCTACACCTTC
-,few,TRBJ2-7,TRBV10-2,CASSESGVVYEQYF,TGCGCCAGCAGTGAGTCGGGAGTAGTCTACGAGCAGTACTTC
-,-,TRBJ2-3,TRBV7-2,CASSLARGNPSTDTQYF,TGTGCCAGCAGCTTAGCGCGCGGGAACCCTAGCACAGATACGCAGTATTTT
TRBD1,-,TRBJ2-7,TRBV7-9,CASSYRGVDEQYF,TGTGCCAGCAGCTACAGGGGAGTGGACGAGCAGTACTTC
-,-,TRBJ1-4,TRBV7-8,CASSQGWGLGEKLFF,TGTGCCAGCAGCCAAGGATGGGGGCTCGGAGAAAAACTGTTTTTT
-,-,TRBJ1-5,TRBV18,CASSPGEPNSNQPQHF,TGTGCCAGCTCACCAGGGGAACCAAATAGCAATCAGCCCCAGCATTTT
-,-,TRBJ2-1,TRBV6-6,CATMGTSREQFF,TGTGCCACCATGGGGACATCGAGAGAGCAGTTCTTC
-,few,TRBJ1-2,TRBV29-1,CSVSEGDYGYTF,TGCAGCGTTTCTGAGGGAGACTATGGCTACACCTTC
TRBD2,-,TRBJ2-3,TRBV27,CASSSPGTSGSSTDTQYF,TGTGCCAGCAGTTCACCCGGGACTAGCGGGAGTTCTACAGATACGCAGTATTTT
-,-,TRBJ1-1,TRBV5-4,CASSLSGVDTEAFF,TGTGCCAGCAGCTTGTCAGGGGTAGACACTGAAGCTTTCTTT
TRBD2,-,TRBJ2-3,TRBV6-5,CASRLAGADTQYF,TGTGCCAGCAGGCTAGCGGGAGCAGATACGCAGTATTTT
-,-,TRBJ1-4,TRBV25-1,CASSGSNEKLFF,TGTGCCAGCAGTGGGAGTAATGAAAAACTGTTTTTT
-,-,TRBJ2-7,TRBV5-4,CASSVKNRYEQYF,TGTGCCAGCAGTGTCAAAAATAGGTACGAGCAGTACTTC
-,-,TRBJ1-2,TRBV10-3,CAIRPQEPMAGYTF,TGTGCCATCAGGCCACAGGAGCCTATGGCGGGCTACACCTTC
-,-,TRBJ1-4,TRBV27,CASSLRRVRDEKLFF,TGTGCCAGCAGTTTAAGACGGGTGCGGGATGAAAAACTGTTTTTT
-,-,TRBJ1-3,TRBV5-1,CASSRENGNTIYF,TGCGCCAGCAGCCGGGAGAACGGAAACACCATATATTTT
TRBD2,-,TRBJ2-1,TRBV7-8,CASSLGGSGRAGEQFF,TGTGCCAGCAGCTTAGGGGGTAGCGGGAGGGCCGGGGAGCAGTTCTTC
TRBD1,few,TRBJ2-7,TRBV7-8,CASSFRTGLYEQYF,TGTGCCAGCAGCTTCCGGACAGGATTATACGAGCAGTACTTC
-,-,TRBJ1-2,TRBV19,CASTPGTPYGYTF,TGTGCCAGTACCCCCGGGACTCCTTATGGCTACACCTTC
TRBD2,-,TRBJ2-7,TRBV10-3,CAISPGTSRYEQYF,TGTGCCATCAGTCCCGGGACTAGCCGCTACGAGCAGTACTTC
-,-,TRBJ1-6,TRBV18,CASSPRGGNSPLHF,TGTGCCAGCTCACCAAGGGGGGGCAATTCACCCCTCCACTTT
TRBD1,-,TRBJ2-7,TRBV2,CASRATGVGEQYF,TGTGCCAGCAGGGCGACAGGGGTCGGCGAGCAGTACTTC
-,-,TRBJ2-3,TRBV5-6,CASSSLSRVDTQYF,TGTGCCAGCAGCTCCCTTTCCCGGGTAGATACGCAGTATTTT
-,few,TRBJ2-5,TRBV30,CAWSVHSQETQYF,TGTGCCTGGAGTGTACACAGCCAAGAGACCCAGTACTTC
-,-,TRBJ1-1,TRBV5-1,CASSSDGQPNTEAFF,TGCGCCAGCAGCTCGGATGGACAGCCGAACACTGAAGCTTTCTTT
-,-,TRBJ2-7,TRBV5-4,CASSPRQHSYEQYF,TGTGCCAGCAGCCCAAGACAGCACTCCTACGAGCAGTACTTC
TRBD2,-,TRBJ2-5,TRBV18,CASSPASGRAGETQYF,TGTGCCAGCTCACCCGCTAGCGGGAGGGCCGGAGAGACCCAGTACTTC
-,-,TRBJ1-1,TRBV2,CASSVGRQWDTEAFF,TGTGCCAGCAGTGTGGGCAGGCAGTGGGACACTGAAGCTTTCTTT
TRBD2,-,TRBJ2-2,TRBV7-3,CASSLGGRAGTGELFF,TGTGCCAGCAGCTTAGGAGGGAGGGCCGGAACCGGGGAGCTGTTTTTT
-,-,TRBJ2-5,TRBV4-1,CASSQESRGGGETQYF,TGCGCCAGCAGCCAAGAATCCCGGGGCGGCGGAGAGACCCAGTACTTC
-,-,TRBJ2-2,TRBV19,CASSTDWTNTGELFF,TGTGCCAGTAGTACGGACTGGACGAACACCGGGGAGCTGTTTTTT
-,few,TRBJ2-1,TRBV7-9,CASSFNYEQFF,TGTGCCAGCAGCTTTAACTATGAGCAGTTCTTC
TRBD1,-,TRBJ1-2,TRBV28,CASNSPTGANYGYTF,TGTGCCAGCAACTCGCCGACAGGGGCTAACTATGGCTACACCTTC
TRBD2,-,TRBJ2-3,TRBV11-2,CASSDRLAGSTDTQYF,TGTGCCAGCAGCGATCGACTAGCGGGGTCCACAGATACGCAGTATTTT